The 4 T cell receptor beta chains given below trace back to one sample, sequenced in a study of cytomegalovirus exposure and HLA in healthy donors. Researchers ran the PCR with 60 Vbeta and 13 Jbeta primers. Here immunoSEQ multiplex PCR was the method, and the copy in TCRdb shows in-frame clones only, minus some. The sample consists of 170,000 or so clones, under 80% of them appearing once. The sequencing sample was made of PBMCs. These receptors were taken from a woman in her fifties or sixties in good health and CMV-seropositive.

The rearrangement uses TRBV7-8 and TRBJ1-6; 9 bases are a match to TRBD1. CDR3 length: 14 residues. V shed 5 bases and J 11 bases; nucleotides not matched to a gene: 7. The germline gives CDR1 SGHVS, CDR2 FQNEAQ. CDR3 DNA sequence: TGTGCCAGCAGCGCAACAGGGGGCCAGACACCCCTCCACTTT. Protein: CASSATGGQTPLHF.

On this clone itself: Other DNA sequences within the sample encode an identical CDR3. The chain combines TRBV5-1 with TRBJ2-7, with TRBD2 matching over 9 bases. Germline CDR1 and CDR2: SGHRS and YFSETQ. V gave up 4 bases and J gave up 3 bases; unmatched junction bases: 2. The CDR3 covers 13 residues. As DNA, the CDR3 is TGCGCCAGCAGCCTAGCGGGATTCTACGAGCAGTACTTC. As protein: CASSLAGFYEQYF.

The V and J genes are TRBV6-1 and TRBJ2-5, with 14 nucleotides matching TRBD2. The CDR3 consists of 20 residues. Trimming cost V 4 bases and J 2 bases; bases outside gene matches: 15. Germline V gene data show CDR1 as MNHNS and CDR2 as SASEGT. The CDR3 bases are TGTGCCAGCAGTGGAGGGGGGGGACTAGCGGGGGCCTTCCTACAAGAGACCCAGTACTTC. Residues: CASSGGGGLAGAFLQETQYF.

A word on this clone: The same CDR3 also results from other DNA sequences found in this sample. V gene TRBV27 combines with J gene TRBJ1-5; TRBD1 agrees at 7 bases. The CDR3 runs to 14 residues. Trimming at V came to 3 bases and at J to 2 bases, leaving 1 base not matched to a gene. The V gene's germline CDR1 is MNHEY and CDR2 SMNVEV (reference sequence). In nucleotides, the CDR3 is TGTGCCAGCAGTTTCGGACAGGGCAATCAGCCCCAGCATTTT. Its protein product is CASSFGQGNQPQHF.